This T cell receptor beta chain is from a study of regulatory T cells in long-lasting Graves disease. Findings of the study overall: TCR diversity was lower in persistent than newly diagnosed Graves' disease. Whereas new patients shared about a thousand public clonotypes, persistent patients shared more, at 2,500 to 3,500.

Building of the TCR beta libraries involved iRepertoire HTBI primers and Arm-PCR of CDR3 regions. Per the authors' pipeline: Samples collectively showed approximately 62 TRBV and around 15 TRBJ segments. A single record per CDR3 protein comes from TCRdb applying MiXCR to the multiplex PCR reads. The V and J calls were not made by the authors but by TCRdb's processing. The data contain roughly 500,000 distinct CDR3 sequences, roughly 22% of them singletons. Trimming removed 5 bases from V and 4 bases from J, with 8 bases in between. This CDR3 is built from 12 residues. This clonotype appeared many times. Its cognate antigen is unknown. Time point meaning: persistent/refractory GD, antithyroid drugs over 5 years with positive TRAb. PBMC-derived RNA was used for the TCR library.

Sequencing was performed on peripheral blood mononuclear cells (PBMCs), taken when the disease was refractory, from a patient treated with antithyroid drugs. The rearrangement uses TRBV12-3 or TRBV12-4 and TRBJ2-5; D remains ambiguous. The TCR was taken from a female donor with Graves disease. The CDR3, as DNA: TGTGCCAGCAGTCCGACGGGAGAGACCCAGTACTTC. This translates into CASSPTGETQYF.